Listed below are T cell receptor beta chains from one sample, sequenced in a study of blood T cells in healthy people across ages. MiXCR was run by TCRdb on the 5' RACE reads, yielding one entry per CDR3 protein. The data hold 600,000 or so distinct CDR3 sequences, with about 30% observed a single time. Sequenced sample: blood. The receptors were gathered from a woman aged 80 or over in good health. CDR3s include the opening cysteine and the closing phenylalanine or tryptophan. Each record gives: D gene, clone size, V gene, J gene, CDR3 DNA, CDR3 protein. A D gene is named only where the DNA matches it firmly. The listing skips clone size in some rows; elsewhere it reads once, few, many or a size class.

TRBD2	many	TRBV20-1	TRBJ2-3	TGCAGTGCCATATCGCATAGCGGGGTAGATACGCAGTATTTT	CSAISHSGVDTQYF
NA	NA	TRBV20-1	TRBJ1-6	TGCAGTGCTACCGGTACATCCAATAATTCACCCCTCCACTTT	CSATGTSNNSPLHF
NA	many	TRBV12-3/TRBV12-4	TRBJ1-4	TGTGCCAGCAGTTTGCAGGGTAGTGGAGAAAAACTGTTTTTT	CASSLQGSGEKLFF
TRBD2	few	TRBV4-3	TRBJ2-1	TGCGCCAGCAGCCAAGAGCCTGGCGGGGGGGGCAATGAGCAGTTCTTC	CASSQEPGGGGNEQFF
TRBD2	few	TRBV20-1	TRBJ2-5	TGCAGTGCTGACGTTTTCGGGGGGGCCCGGGAGACCCAGTACTTC	CSADVFGGARETQYF
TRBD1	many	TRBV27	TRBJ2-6	TGTGCCAGCAGTCCGGGACAGTTCACCTCTGGGGCCAACGTCCTGACTTTC	CASSPGQFTSGANVLTF
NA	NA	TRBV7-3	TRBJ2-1	TGTGCCAGCAGCCCCCATGGGGGTACCTACAATGAGCAGTTCTTC	CASSPHGGTYNEQFF
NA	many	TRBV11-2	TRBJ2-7	TGTGCCAGCAGCTTAGAGCTGGGGAACCCCTACGAGCAGTACTTC	CASSLELGNPYEQYF
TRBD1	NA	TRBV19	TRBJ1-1	TGTGCCAGTAGTACGGGGACAGGGTTCACTGAAGCTTTCTTT	CASSTGTGFTEAFF
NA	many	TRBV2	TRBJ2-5	TGTGCCAGCAAGGGAGAGACCCAGTACTTC	CASKGETQYF
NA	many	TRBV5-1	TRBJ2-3	TGCGCCAGCAGCTTGCCGGGACCGGATACGCAGTATTTT	CASSLPGPDTQYF
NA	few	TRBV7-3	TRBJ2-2	TGTGCCAGCAGCCCGACTAGTGTGCACGGGGAGCTGTTTTTT	CASSPTSVHGELFF
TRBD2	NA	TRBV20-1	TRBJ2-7	TGCAGTGCTGGAGATCGGGGGGGATTCACCTACGAGCAGTACTTC	CSAGDRGGFTYEQYF
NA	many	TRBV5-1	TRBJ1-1	TGCGCCAGTAGAGAGGTGGAAATGAACACTGAAGCTTTCTTT	CASREVEMNTEAFF
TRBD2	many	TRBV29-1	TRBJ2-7	TGCAGCGTTGAAGAAAGCGGGGACGGCGAGCAGTACTTC	CSVEESGDGEQYF
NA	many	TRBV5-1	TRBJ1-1	TGCGCCAGCAGCACACCGGCGGTGAACACTGAAGCTTTCTTT	CASSTPAVNTEAFF
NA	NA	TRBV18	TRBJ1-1	TGTGCCAGCTCACCGCAGGGACAAAAGAACACTGAAGCTTTCTTT	CASSPQGQKNTEAFF
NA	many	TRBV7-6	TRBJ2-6	TGTGCCAGCAGCTTAGATTTATACGGCGGCCTGACTTTC	CASSLDLYGGLTF
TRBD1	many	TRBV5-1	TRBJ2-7	TGCGCCAGCAGCTGGGGACAGGGTTACTACGAGCAGTACTTC	CASSWGQGYYEQYF
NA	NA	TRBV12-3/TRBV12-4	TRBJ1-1	TGTGCCAGCAGTCCGGAGGGGGGTCGGGTCACTGAAGCTTTCTTT	CASSPEGGRVTEAFF
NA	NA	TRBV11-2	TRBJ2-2	TGTGCCAGCAGCTTAGTGACATCAGGGGAGCTGTTTTTT	CASSLVTSGELFF
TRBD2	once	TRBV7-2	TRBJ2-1	TGTGCCAGCAGCTTTGGACTAGCGGGGTTCAATGAGCAGTTCTTC	CASSFGLAGFNEQFF
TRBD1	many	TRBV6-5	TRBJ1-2	TGTGCCAGCAGTTGGGGACAGGGGGATGGCTACACCTTC	CASSWGQGDGYTF
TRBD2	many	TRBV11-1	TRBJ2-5	TGTGCCAGCAGCCCCGGGACTAGCCAAGAGACCCAGTACTTC	CASSPGTSQETQYF
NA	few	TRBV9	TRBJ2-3	TGTGCCAGCAGCGTAGGGGGCGGGCAAAGCACAGATACGCAGTATTTT	CASSVGGGQSTDTQYF
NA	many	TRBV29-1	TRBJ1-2	TGCAGCGAGGGGGGCTCGTATGGCTACACCTTC	CSEGGSYGYTF
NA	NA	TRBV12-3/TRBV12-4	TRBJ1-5	TGTGCCAGCAGTTTAGCAACCGGGGATGGTAGCAATCAGCCCCAGCATTTT	CASSLATGDGSNQPQHF
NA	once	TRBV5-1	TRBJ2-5	TGCGCCAGCAGCTCTGCCGGGGTGGGCCAGGGGACCCAGTACTTC	CASSSAGVGQGTQYF
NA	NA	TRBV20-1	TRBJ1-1	TGCAGTGCTAGAGCGGACAGCCTCACTGAAGCTTTCTTT	CSARADSLTEAFF
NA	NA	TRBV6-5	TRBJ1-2	TGTACCAGCAGTAGGGATTTCTATGGCTACACCTTC	CTSSRDFYGYTF
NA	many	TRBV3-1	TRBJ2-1	TGTGCCAGCAGCTCCCGTGGCCCGAGCTCCTACAATGAGCAGTTCTTC	CASSSRGPSSYNEQFF
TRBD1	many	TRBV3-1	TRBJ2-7	TGTGCCAGCAGCCCACCGGGACAGGGGGCGAAGCACGAGCAGTACTTC	CASSPPGQGAKHEQYF
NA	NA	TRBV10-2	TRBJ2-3	TGCGCCAGCAGCTCTAGCGTCCGCACAGATACGCAGTATTTT	CASSSSVRTDTQYF
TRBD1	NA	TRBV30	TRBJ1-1	TGTGCCTGGAGTCCCCCCGGGACAGTCCTGAACACTGAAGCTTTCTTT	CAWSPPGTVLNTEAFF
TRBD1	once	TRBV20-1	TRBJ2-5	TGCAGTGCGAGGGACAGCCAAGAGACCCAGTACTTC	CSARDSQETQYF
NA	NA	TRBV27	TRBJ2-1	TGTGCCAGCAGTTTAGGTGGGAGTTTCCTCAACGAGCAGTTCTTC	CASSLGGSFLNEQFF
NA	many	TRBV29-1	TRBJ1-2	TGCAGCGTTGGAGGCGGGGGGAGCTATGGCTACACCTTC	CSVGGGGSYGYTF
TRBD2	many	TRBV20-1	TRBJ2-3	TGCAGTGCCCCGACTAGCGGAAGCACAGATACGCAGTATTTT	CSAPTSGSTDTQYF
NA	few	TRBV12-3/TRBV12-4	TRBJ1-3	TGTGCCAGCAGTTTCGCCAGTCCCATTTCTGGAAACACCATATATTTT	CASSFASPISGNTIYF
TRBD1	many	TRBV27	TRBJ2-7	TGTGCCAGCTCACGCAGGGTGGGGACAGGGTTCGGCGAGCAGTACTTC	CASSRRVGTGFGEQYF
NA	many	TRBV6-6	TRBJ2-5	TGTGCCAGCAGTACCAGCAGTACCAGGGAGACCCAGTACTTC	CASSTSSTRETQYF
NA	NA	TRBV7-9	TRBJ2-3	TGTGCCGGGAGCGGACCAAGGCCTAGCACAGATACGCAGTATTTT	CAGSGPRPSTDTQYF
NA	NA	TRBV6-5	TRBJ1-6	TGTGCCAGCCAGGGGTCGAGCAATTCACCCCTCCACTTT	CASQGSSNSPLHF
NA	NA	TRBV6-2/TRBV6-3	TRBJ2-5	TGTGCCGTAAAGGCAGGGGTTTTCGGGCAGCAAGAGACCCAGTACTTC	CAVKAGVFGQQETQYF
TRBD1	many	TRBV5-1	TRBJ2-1	TGCGCCAGCGCACAGGGGGCTTACAATGAGCAGTTCTTC	CASAQGAYNEQFF
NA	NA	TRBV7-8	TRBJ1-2	TGTGCCAGCAGCTTACCGCGACAGGCGGGCGGCTACACCTTC	CASSLPRQAGGYTF
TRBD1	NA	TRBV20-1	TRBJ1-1	TGCAGTGTCACGGGACAGGTGAACACTGAAGCTTTCTTT	CSVTGQVNTEAFF
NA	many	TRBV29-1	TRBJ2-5	TGCAGCGTTGTCCCAGGGCAAGAGACCCAGTACTTC	CSVVPGQETQYF
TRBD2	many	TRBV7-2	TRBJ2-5	TGTGCCAGCAGCTTAATAGCGGGGAGTGGGGAGACCCAGTACTTC	CASSLIAGSGETQYF
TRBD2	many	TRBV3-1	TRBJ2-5	TGTGCCAGCAGCCACAGCTCTAGCGGGGGACAAGAGACCCAGTACTTC	CASSHSSSGGQETQYF
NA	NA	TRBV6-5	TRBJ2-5	TGTGCCAGCAGCCAGACGGGGAGAGACAATGAGCAGTACTTC	CASSQTGRDNEQYF
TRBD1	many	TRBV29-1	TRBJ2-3	TGCAGCGTTGGAGACCGCGGACAGGAGGTAACAGATACGCAGTATTTT	CSVGDRGQEVTDTQYF
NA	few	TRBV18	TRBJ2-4	TGTGCCAGCTCACCACCTTTTGGCGACATTCAGTACTTC	CASSPPFGDIQYF